These T cell receptor beta chains were read from a single sample in a study of T cell responses to AZD1222 COVID-19 vaccine. Here immunoSEQ multiplex PCR was the method, and the copy in TCRdb shows in-frame clones only, minus some. The data contain roughly 65,000 clones, over 60% of them seen just once; the ten biggest clones take up over 10%. The sequences come from peripheral blood, collected on day 0 of AZD1222 vaccination. These receptors were taken from an adult in good health. Both conserved end residues are part of each CDR3. A D gene is named only where the DNA matches it firmly. The listing skips clone size in some rows; elsewhere it reads once, few, many or a size class.

D	size	J	V	DNA	CDR3
-	-	TRBJ1-4	TRBV2	TGTGCCAGCAGTGAGTTGACAGGTCATAATGAAAAACTGTTTTTT	CASSELTGHNEKLFF
TRBD1	-	TRBJ1-1	TRBV18	TGTGCCAGCCTGTCGGACAGGGGTTCCACTGAAGCTTTCTTT	CASLSDRGSTEAFF
TRBD1	-	TRBJ2-7	TRBV7-9	TGTGCCAGCAGCTTAGCGAACGACAGGGTCTACGAGCAGTACTTC	CASSLANDRVYEQYF
TRBD1	-	TRBJ1-2	TRBV6-1	TGTGCCAGCAGTACACAGGGGAGGGCTAACTATGGCTACACCTTC	CASSTQGRANYGYTF
-	few	TRBJ1-4	TRBV25-1	TGTGCCAGCAGTGAATACGCAGGGCTCGGTGAAAAACTGTTTTTT	CASSEYAGLGEKLFF
-	-	TRBJ1-5	TRBV6-5	TGTGCCAGCAGCGACGGGGGCAACAATCAGCCCCAGCATTTT	CASSDGGNNQPQHF
-	-	TRBJ1-5	TRBV19	TGTGCCAGTAGTGTACATCGTCGGGACGATCAGCCCCAGCATTTT	CASSVHRRDDQPQHF
-	-	TRBJ2-6	TRBV7-2	TGTGCCAGCAGCCGCCCCGGGGCTGGGGCCAACGTCCTGACTTTC	CASSRPGAGANVLTF
-	-	TRBJ1-1	TRBV10-2	TGCGCCAGCAGTGAGCCGGGGATGGAATTACGTGGCACTGAAGCTTTCTTT	CASSEPGMELRGTEAFF
-	-	TRBJ2-2	TRBV19	TGTGCCAGCACGGACGCGAACACCGGGGAGCTGTTTTTT	CASTDANTGELFF
-	few	TRBJ1-2	TRBV28	TGTGCCAGCAGCATACTCGATGCAACCAGGGCCTCGAGTCGGGGCTACACCTTC	CASSILDATRASSRGYTF
-	once	TRBJ1-2	TRBV5-4	TGTGCCAGCAGTCAACTAGACTATGGCTACACCTTC	CASSQLDYGYTF
-	-	TRBJ1-6	TRBV2	TGTGCCAGCACGGGCGGTTCACCCCTCCACTTT	CASTGGSPLHF
-	-	TRBJ2-5	TRBV7-2	TGTGCCAGCAGATTGCAAGAGACCCAGTACTTC	CASRLQETQYF
-	-	TRBJ1-5	TRBV7-2	TGTGCCAGCAGCTTATTTGGGAATCAGCCCCAGCATTTT	CASSLFGNQPQHF
-	-	TRBJ1-2	TRBV5-6	TGTGCCAGCAGCTTGGGACCCAGCTATGGCTACACCTTC	CASSLGPSYGYTF
TRBD1	-	TRBJ1-4	TRBV6-4	TGTGCCAGCAGGACCGGGACAGGCTTCCGGGAGTGTGAAAAACTGTTTTTT	CASRTGTGFRECEKLFF
TRBD2	-	TRBJ2-1	TRBV6-5	TGTGCCAGCACCCCCTTCGGAGCTAGCGGGGATCCCCAGTTCTTC	CASTPFGASGDPQFF
-	once	TRBJ2-3	TRBV7-2	TGTGCCAGCAGCTTCCAAAACACAGATACGCAGTATTTT	CASSFQNTDTQYF
TRBD1	-	TRBJ2-7	TRBV7-9	TGTGCCAGCAGCTTAACGGCAGGGGGCTACGAGCAGTACTTC	CASSLTAGGYEQYF
-	-	TRBJ1-6	TRBV6-2/TRBV6-3	TGTGCCAGCAGTTACCAGGGTCAGTCACCCCTCCACTTT	CASSYQGQSPLHF
-	-	TRBJ2-5	TRBV7-9	TGTGCCAGCAGTCAACCGACTGGGGAGACCCAGTACTTC	CASSQPTGETQYF
-	-	TRBJ1-1	TRBV5-5	TGTGCCAGCAGCTTGGCCAAAAGGGGATGGGCTTTCTTT	CASSLAKRGWAFF
-	-	TRBJ2-7	TRBV25-1	TGTGCCAGCAGTGAAAAAATGACTATCAAAATCGGCGAGCAGTACTTC	CASSEKMTIKIGEQYF
-	-	TRBJ2-7	TRBV3-1/TRBV3-2	TGTGCCAGCAGCCTTTTAACCCCGGGGCAGTACTTC	CASSLLTPGQYF
-	few	TRBJ1-4	TRBV7-9	TGTGCCAGCAGCTTAGGAAACGAAAAACTGTTTTTT	CASSLGNEKLFF
TRBD1	-	TRBJ1-5	TRBV6-2/TRBV6-3	TGTGCCAGCAGTTACTCACGCGTTTCCGGGACAGGGCATCAGCCCCAGCATTTT	CASSYSRVSGTGHQPQHF
-	-	TRBJ1-5	TRBV11-2	TGTGCCAGCAGCTTAGATGGGGATAGCAATCAGCCCCAGCATTTT	CASSLDGDSNQPQHF
-	-	TRBJ2-7	TRBV18	TGTGCCAGCTCCGCCGGGTCCACCACCTACGAGCAGTACTTC	CASSAGSTTYEQYF
TRBD1	few	TRBJ1-3	TRBV5-1	TGCGCCAGCAGCCCAGGACAGGTTGTACGGGGAAACACCATATATTTT	CASSPGQVVRGNTIYF
TRBD2	-	TRBJ2-1	TRBV11-2	TGTGCCAGCAGCTTAGGTAGAAGCGGGGGTCGGGTAGAGCAGTTCTTC	CASSLGRSGGRVEQFF
TRBD1	many	TRBJ1-1	TRBV19	TGTGCCAGTAGTAGACAACAGGGGACGAACACTGAAGCTTTCTTT	CASSRQQGTNTEAFF
TRBD1	-	TRBJ1-5	TRBV19	TGTGCCAGTCGTTCTATAGGAGCGACAGGGCAAAATCAGCCCCAGCATTTT	CASRSIGATGQNQPQHF
TRBD1	-	TRBJ2-5	TRBV10-1	TGCGCCAGCAGTGATACGACAGGGGTGGAGACCCAGTACTTC	CASSDTTGVETQYF
-	-	TRBJ2-3	TRBV3-1/TRBV3-2	TGTGCCAGCAGCCAAATGCGGACAGATACGCAGTATTTT	CASSQMRTDTQYF
TRBD1	-	TRBJ2-2	TRBV13	TGTGCCAGCAGCTCTTTCCTGGACAGGGGGCCGAAGAACACCGGGGAGCTGTTTTTT	CASSSFLDRGPKNTGELFF
TRBD2	-	TRBJ2-7	TRBV7-2	TGTGCCAGCAGCCGGAGCGGGGGGGGAAGCTCCTACGAGCAGTACTTC	CASSRSGGGSSYEQYF
-	-	TRBJ1-1	TRBV4-2	TGTGCCAGCAGCCAAGACGGAAACACTGAAGCTTTCTTT	CASSQDGNTEAFF
-	-	TRBJ2-3	TRBV5-6	TGTGCCAGCAGCTTTCCCGAACCCGAGACAGATACGCAGTATTTT	CASSFPEPETDTQYF
-	-	TRBJ1-1	TRBV6-5	TGTGCCAGCAGCCGGGACCCCACGGGGGCTGAAGCTTTCTTT	CASSRDPTGAEAFF